This TCR beta chain was recovered during a study of cytomegalovirus exposure and HLA in healthy donors. About the study: The same platform was used for the roughly 110 validation repertoires as for the 666 first-cohort repertoires, as reported in a later analysis.

TCRdb's copy holds only in-frame clones and misses some; the assay was immunoSEQ multiplex PCR. The table lists approximately 110,000 clones, around 94% of them singletons. Notes on the study in general: The study found most TCR sequences rare, yet found some public TCRs in many donors. A subsequent analysis found that TCR clusters from the first cohort also tended to co-occur in the roughly 120 validation repertoires, with less than 95% of cluster scores above 0.

In germline, CDR1 is MNHNS, CDR2 SASEGT. The CDR3 runs 12 residues. V shed 8 bases and J shed 4 bases, with 8 bases lying between them. Details on this clone: Its antigen is undetermined.

The receptor was derived from a young woman in good health and CMV-seronegative. V gene TRBV6-1 combines with J gene TRBJ1-4; the D is unclear. Sequencing input: PBMCs. CDR3 protein: CASRGSNEKLFF. In DNA form, the CDR3 reads TGTGCCAGCCGCGGAAGTAATGAAAAACTGTTTTTT.